A single sample gave rise to the 14 T cell receptor beta chains below, sequenced in a study of cytomegalovirus exposure and HLA in healthy donors. The PCR ran on 60 Vbeta and 13 Jbeta primers. Here immunoSEQ multiplex PCR was the method, and the copy in TCRdb shows in-frame clones only, minus some. The sample lists approximately 130,000 clones; roughly 80% were seen once. Sample: PBMCs. All receptors come from a woman aged 45-65 years in good health and CMV-seropositive.

For this clone: Other nucleotide sequences in the sample specify the same CDR3. This sequence joins TRBV2 and TRBJ2-5, with 7 bases identical to TRBD1. The germline V gene encodes CDR1 SNHLY and CDR2 FYNNEI. This CDR3 is 14 amino acids long. Trimming removed 5 bases from V and 5 bases from J; junction bases left unmatched: 8. The CDR3, as DNA: TGTGCCAGCAGTACTGGACAGGTCCGGGAGACCCAGTACTTC. It is translated as CASSTGQVRETQYF.

The CDR3 nucleotides are TGTGCCAGCAGCTTTGGGGGACTAGCGGAATTTGGGTCCTACAATGAGCAGTTCTTC. Protein: CASSFGGLAEFGSYNEQFF. The chain employs TRBV7-6 and TRBJ2-1; 11 bases line up with TRBD2. Trimming removed 3 bases from V and 1 base from J; junction bases left unmatched: 11. The CDR3 spans 19 residues. Germline-derived CDR1 and CDR2 are SGHVS and FNYEAQ.

This chain uses TRBV5-1 with TRBJ2-7; D is perhaps TRBD2 (6 bases). CDR3 length: 16 residues. The V end was cut by 1 base, the J end by 1 base, with 15 bases between. Germline V gene data show CDR1 as SGHRS and CDR2 as YFSETQ. CDR3 amino acids: CASSLFPGGASYEQYF. CDR3 DNA: TGCGCCAGCAGCTTGTTCCCTGGCGGGGCGTCCTACGAGCAGTACTTC.

This rearrangement joins TRBV4-1 to TRBJ2-1; 11 bases are a match to TRBD2. The CDR3 is 17 residues long. Germline lookup yields CDR1 MGHRA and CDR2 YSYEKL. V lost 1 base to trimming and J lost 3 bases; unmatched junction nucleotides: 5. CDR3 sequence reads: CASSQGTSGLGYNEQFF. In DNA, the CDR3 is TGCGCCAGCAGCCAAGGGACTAGCGGGCTAGGCTACAATGAGCAGTTCTTC.

The chain uses TRBV27 and TRBJ1-1; TRBD1 matches at 9 bases. J was trimmed by 4 bases and V by 0 bases; bases with no gene match: 6. This CDR3 is 16 amino acids long. The germline V gene encodes CDR1 MNHEY and CDR2 SMNVEV (reference sequence). DNA of the CDR3: TGTGCCAGCAGTTTATCGGTTGGGACAGGGCCCACTGAAGCTTTCTTT. Protein product: CASSLSVGTGPTEAFF.

This sequence joins TRBV18 and TRBJ2-3; a possible D gene is TRBD2 (6 bases). The CDR3 extends over 14 amino acids. Germline V lookup: CDR1 KGHSH, CDR2 LQKENI. V lost 0 bases and J 8 bases, leaving 12 bases between the germline ends. The CDR3 nucleotides read TGTGCCAGCTCACCACCGGGACTGATGGCTACGCAGTATTTT. Translation: CASSPPGLMATQYF.

CDR3 region: CASSSFASGRSYNEQFF. As DNA, the CDR3 is TGTGCCAGCAGTTCGTTTGCTAGCGGGAGAAGCTACAATGAGCAGTTCTTC. The chain combines TRBV28 with TRBJ2-1; 10 bases map to TRBD2. The length of the CDR3 is 17 residues. Trimming removed 4 bases from V and 3 bases from J; junction bases left unmatched: 9. Germline V gene sequence: CDR1 MDHEN, CDR2 SYDVKM.

The chain employs TRBV18 and TRBJ1-2; 7 bases match TRBD1. The germline CDR1 and CDR2 sequences are KGHSH and LQKENI. V gave up 6 bases and J gave up 3 bases; unmatched junction bases: 10. The CDR3 length is 15 residues. CDR3: CASSGSTGWDYGYTF. In DNA form, the CDR3 reads TGTGCCAGCTCCGGGTCGACAGGGTGGGACTATGGCTACACCTTC.

This chain joins TRBV6-6 and TRBJ2-7; TRBD1 matches 9 bases. This CDR3 is built from 15 residues. Germline CDR1 is MNHNY and CDR2 is SVGAGI (reference sequence). J gave up 2 bases and V 3 bases, and 5 bases lay outside the gene matches. The CDR3 DNA reads TGTGCCAGCAGTTATTTGACAGGGGGAACCTACGAGCAGTACTTC. Translated, it gives CASSYLTGGTYEQYF.

V and J are TRBV28 and TRBJ2-7; 8 nucleotides align to TRBD2. Germline V gives CDR1 MDHEN, CDR2 SYDVKM. The J segment lost 1 base and the V segment lost 1 base, leaving 6 bases of the junction unmatched. There are 16 residues in the CDR3. CDR3: CASSLYAGGPSYEQYF. The CDR3 nucleotides are TGTGCCAGCAGTTTATATGCGGGGGGCCCATCCTACGAGCAGTACTTC.

This chain links TRBV5-8 with TRBJ2-5; D may be TRBD2 (6 bases). V lost 0 bases and J 5 bases, leaving 11 bases between the germline ends. Germline values: CDR1 SGHTS, CDR2 YDEGEE. The CDR3 loop spans 14 amino acids. CDR3 residues: CASSLAAGPETQYF. DNA for the CDR3: TGTGCCAGCAGCTTGGCAGCGGGTCCGGAGACCCAGTACTTC. Full variable domain (missing parts from reference TRBV5-8 and TRBJ2-5): EAGVTQSPTHLIKTRGQQATLRCSPISGHTSVYWYQQALGLGLQFLLWYDEGEERNRGNFPPRFSGRQFPNYSSELNVNALELEDSALYLCASSLAAGPETQYFGPGTRLLVL.

This chain uses TRBV5-4 with TRBJ2-5; TRBD1 agrees at 7 bases. The CDR3 runs 15 residues. Germline V gene sequence: CDR1 SGHNT, CDR2 YYREEE (reference sequence). The ends lost 2 bases at V and 5 bases at J; junction bases unmatched: 9. The CDR3 sequence: CASSLRQGGVETQYF. CDR3 in DNA: TGTGCCAGCAGCTTAAGACAGGGTGGTGTGGAGACCCAGTACTTC.

This clone was seen a few times. The V and J genes are TRBV6-1 and TRBJ2-7, with 11 bases identical to TRBD1. J gave up 2 bases and V 8 bases, and 2 bases lay outside the gene matches. Looked up from germline, CDR1 is MNHNS and CDR2 is SASEGT. This CDR3 comprises 13 residues. CDR3 in amino acids: CASGTGGAYEQYF. CDR3 sequence (DNA): TGTGCCAGCGGGACAGGGGGGGCCTACGAGCAGTACTTC.

The chain links TRBV5-1 to TRBJ2-1; 11 nucleotides match TRBD2. The CDR3 totals 16 residues. Germline CDR1 reads SGHRS; CDR2 reads YFSETQ. V was clipped by 2 bases and J by 5 bases; unmatched bases: 6. The CDR3 coding sequence is TGCGCCAGCAGCTTTAGCGGGGGGGCGAGGAACAATGAGCAGTTCTTC. As protein: CASSFSGGARNNEQFF.